One sample yielded the 12 T cell receptor beta chains listed below, sequenced in a study of cytomegalovirus exposure and HLA in healthy donors. The primer mix had 60 Vbeta and 13 Jbeta primers. Produced via immunoSEQ multiplex PCR; TCRdb's table is partial and in-frame only. The sample includes around 170,000 clones, roughly 77% of them seen just once. The specimen was PBMCs. These receptor sequences come from a woman in her twenties or thirties in good health and CMV-seronegative.

The chain joins TRBV18 to TRBJ1-1; no firm D call. Germline V gene sequence: CDR1 KGHSH, CDR2 LQKENI. The V gene lost 6 bases and the J gene lost 0 bases, with 11 bases spanning the gap. The CDR3 has 14 amino acids. The CDR3 region is CASSRLHMNTEAFF. The CDR3, as DNA: TGTGCCAGCTCCCGATTGCACATGAACACTGAAGCTTTCTTT.

The chain links TRBV7-9 to TRBJ1-2; TRBD1 matches at 8 bases. The V segment lost 1 base and the J segment 1 base; nucleotides outside the gene matches: 5. This CDR3 has 16 amino acids. CDR1 SEHNR and CDR2 FQNEAQ come from the germline V gene (reference sequence). The CDR3, as DNA: TGTGCCAGCAGCTTAGACGACAGGGGCGTTAACTATGGCTACACCTTC. This translates into CASSLDDRGVNYGYTF.

This chain uses TRBV11-2 with TRBJ2-6; the D gene is possibly TRBD1 (6 bases). Per germline, CDR1 SGHAT and CDR2 FQNNGV. Trimming took off 4 bases at V and 0 bases at J, with 10 bases between the two ends. The CDR3 runs to 16 residues. The CDR3 here is CASSSDSISGANVLTF. The DNA of the CDR3 is TGTGCCAGCAGCTCGGACAGCATCTCTGGGGCCAACGTCCTGACTTTC.

The V and J genes are TRBV10-3 and TRBJ2-5; perhaps TRBD1 as D (5 bases). Gene TRBJ2-7 matches the end of the DNA better, so the J call may be wrong. Germline loops: CDR1 ENHRY, CDR2 SYGVKD. The CDR3 covers 17 residues. The CDR3 sequence is CAISESPLTGSSYEQYF. The CDR3 nucleotides are TGTGCCATCAGTGAGTCTCCCCTAACAGGTAGCTCCTACGAGCAGTACTTC.

This clone appeared a few times. The CDR3, as DNA: TGTGCCAGTAGTAGTTCCGGGTATAGCACAGATACGCAGTATTTT. It codes for CASSSSGYSTDTQYF. The gene calls are TRBV19 and TRBJ2-3; the D is unclear. The CDR3 consists of 15 residues. V shed 4 bases and J shed 0 bases, with 11 bases lying between them. Germline CDR1 LNHDA, CDR2 SQIVND (reference sequence).

The CDR3 DNA follows: TGTGCCAGCAGCCAATCGGCAGGTTCCTACGAGCAGTACTTC. Translated: CASSQSAGSYEQYF. This chain connects TRBV16 to TRBJ2-7; D gene unclear. CDR3 length equals 14 residues. V lost 0 bases and J lost 1, with 7 bases in between. Per germline, CDR1 KGHSY and CDR2 FQNENV.

This clone was recorded only once. The chain links TRBV25-1 to TRBJ1-1, with a tentative D call TRBD1 (6 bases). There are 13 residues in the CDR3. Trimming removed 6 bases from V and 5 bases from J, with 13 bases in between. The germline V gene encodes CDR1 MGHDK and CDR2 SYGVNS. The CDR3 DNA is TGTGCCAGCAGACAGGGTGTTTCAACTGAAGCTTTCTTT. Translated: CASRQGVSTEAFF.

The count of this clone is one. This chain joins TRBV7-8 and TRBJ1-2; TRBD1 matches at 7 bases. Trimming cost V 5 bases and J 7 bases; bases outside gene matches: 7. This CDR3 has 13 residues. The germline V gene has CDR1 SGHVS and CDR2 FQNEAQ. The CDR3 sequence is CASSTLDRAGYTF. CDR3 in DNA: TGTGCCAGCAGCACCCTCGACAGGGCTGGCTACACCTTC.

The chain joins TRBV30 to TRBJ2-3, with a tentative D call TRBD1 (6 bases). V lost 0 bases to trimming and J lost 3 bases, with 7 bases between them. The CDR3 runs to 13 residues. Germline V CDR1 and CDR2: GTSNPN, SVGIG (reference sequence). Here the CDR3 reads CAWSVQGTDTQYF. The CDR3, as DNA: TGTGCCTGGAGTGTACAGGGAACAGATACGCAGTATTTT. Supplemented by reference TRBV30 and TRBJ2-3, the full variable domain reads SQTIHQWPATLVQPVGSPLSLECTVEGTSNPNLYWYRQAAGRGLQLLFYSVGIGQISSEVPQNLSASRPQDRQFILSSKKLLLSDSGFYLCAWSVQGTDTQYFGPGTRLTVL.

The chain carries TRBV25-1 and TRBJ1-2; D gene unclear. CDR3 length equals 14 residues. Trimming left V 8 bases short and J 4 bases short, with 17 bases between. Germline values: CDR1 MGHDK, CDR2 SYGVNS. The CDR3 DNA sequence: TGTGCCAGCCAACCGGCGGGGTTGAGCTATGGCTACACCTTC. Its translation is CASQPAGLSYGYTF.

V gene TRBV2 combines with J gene TRBJ2-3, with 9 bases fitting TRBD2. This CDR3 is built from 13 residues. V was clipped by 10 bases and J by 8 bases; unmatched bases: 10. The germline gives CDR1 SNHLY, CDR2 FYNNEI. This CDR3 is CATKGLAGTTQYF. The CDR3 DNA sequence: TGTGCCACAAAAGGGCTAGCGGGGACTACGCAGTATTTT.

This clone appeared a few times. V usage is TRBV4-1 and J usage is TRBJ2-7; 11 positions match TRBD2. This CDR3 contains 16 residues. The trim removed 4 bases at V and 4 bases at J, leaving 9 bases unmatched. The germline CDR1 and CDR2 sequences are MGHRA and YSYEKL. CDR3 region: CASSPVAGGTRYEQYF. In nucleotides, the CDR3 is TGCGCCAGCAGCCCGGTAGCGGGGGGGACAAGGTACGAGCAGTACTTC.